This T cell receptor beta chain was sequenced in a study of PD-1 blockade in classical Hodgkin lymphoma. Findings and limits, study-wide: At baseline, newly diagnosed patients reportedly showed less TCR diversity than healthy donors.

For this clone: Its antigen is still unknown.

Looked up from germline, CDR1 is GTSNPN and CDR2 is SVGIG (reference sequence). Trimming removed 8 bases at V and 4 bases at J, with 14 bases between. The CDR3 is made up of 12 amino acids. Using immunoSEQ multiplex PCR, the repertoire was profiled, and TCRdb retains in-frame clones only, with some absent. The sample gives over 3,500 clones, around 62% of which show up once; roughly 38% is in the top ten. Relapse after autologous stem cell transplantation occurred in every patient, and brentuximab vedotin exposure varied. V usage is TRBV30 and J usage is TRBJ2-5, with D possibly being TRBD2 (6 bases). This receptor was identified in a human donor with classical Hodgkin lymphoma. The material was peripheral blood mononuclear cells (PBMCs), obtained at baseline. The CDR3 nucleotides read TGTGCCGGCGGACTAACCTCAGAGACCCAGTACTTC. This codes for CAGGLTSETQYF.